This T cell receptor beta chain emerged from a study of cytomegalovirus exposure and HLA in healthy donors. The study, taken as a whole, reports: Highly shared sequence variants in one cluster were likely a sequencing artifact. Using the classifier, cytomegalovirus status was reportedly diagnosed with high specificity and sensitivity. Researchers counted around 170 TCR beta chains as cytomegalovirus-associated.

Germline V lookup: CDR1 LGHNA, CDR2 YSLEER. The CDR3 has 13 residues. Between the trimmed V and J ends, which lost 0 bases and 4 bases, there was a span of 6 bases. On this clone itself: Its antigen is as yet unknown.

The primer mix had 60 Vbeta and 13 Jbeta primers. The table came from immunoSEQ multiplex PCR; TCRdb's copy has only in-frame clones and leaves some out. The sample has some 190,000 clones; 75% to 85% are singletons. Material: PBMCs. The chain combines TRBV4-3 with TRBJ2-5; D is undetermined. The origin of this receptor is a woman younger than 45 in good health and CMV-seropositive. CDR3 sequence (DNA): TGCGCCAGCAGCCAAGATTGGGCAGAGACCCAGTACTTC. Translation gives CASSQDWAETQYF.